In its sample, the clone carrying this TCR beta chain was seen a few times. Its antigen remains unidentified. Trimming left V 6 bases short and J 6 bases short, with 12 bases between. This CDR3 has 12 residues. In germline, CDR1 is DFQATT, CDR2 SNEGSKA (reference sequence). The record originates from a study of post-analysis software for immune sequencing data. Overall study findings and caveats: The five TRBV segments detected at higher frequency in patients than in controls included TRBV5-6, TRBV5-1 and TRBV20-1.

Incorporated into the TCR beta cDNA libraries were unique molecular identifiers, which served to reduce PCR and sequencing biases. In TCRdb, the PCR reads were re-called with MiXCR into one record per CDR3 protein. The sample yields about 680,000 distinct CDR3 sequences, more than 50% seen once. The sample taken for sequencing was blood. The TCR originated in a girl aged 2 to 9 with multiple sclerosis. V usage is TRBV20-1 and J usage is TRBJ2-1, with D perhaps matching TRBD1 (5 bases). CDR3 sequence: CSAPDQGNEQFF. For the CDR3, the DNA is TGCAGTGCCCCTGACCAGGGCAATGAGCAGTTCTTC.